The 11 T cell receptor beta chains presented below share a single source sample, sequenced in a study of blood T cell repertoires in COVID-19. Sequenced by immunoSEQ multiplex PCR; TCRdb stores in-frame clones only, minus some. The profile shows about 180,000 clones, about 80% of them singletons. Sequencing was performed on peripheral blood. All receptors derive from a man between 65 and 85 years old with active or convalescent COVID-19.

This clone has just a few counts. The genes are TRBV6-5 and TRBJ2-6, with D perhaps TRBD1 (5 bases). The CDR3 has 13 amino acids. CDR1 and CDR2 (germline): MNHEY, SVGAGI. V gave up 11 bases and J gave up 2 bases, with 10 bases separating them. CDR3 sequence (DNA): TGTGCCGTCGCAGGGACTGGGGCCAACGTCCTGACTTTC. It translates to CAVAGTGANVLTF.

The chain joins TRBV5-4 to TRBJ2-1, with 8 bases lining up with TRBD2. The CDR3 has 13 residues. The ends lost 4 bases at V and 8 bases at J; junction bases unmatched: 5. Germline CDR1 and CDR2: SGHNT and YYREEE (reference sequence). CDR3 in DNA: TGTGCCAGCAGCGGCCGGGAGGGTGATGAGCAGTTCTTC. Translation: CASSGREGDEQFF.

J is TRBJ2-5 and V is TRBV3-1 (or the pseudogene TRBV3-2); the match to TRBD1 covers 8 bases. Germline values: CDR1 LGHDT, CDR2 YNNKEL (reference sequence). The CDR3 contains 13 residues. The trim removed 2 bases at V and 5 bases at J, leaving 1 base unmatched. The CDR3: CASSQNRGETQYF. DNA for the CDR3: TGTGCCAGCAGCCAAAACAGGGGGGAGACCCAGTACTTC.

To note about this clone: The same CDR3 is also encoded by other DNA sequences in this sample. CDR3 nucleotide sequence: TGTGCCAGCAGCCCGGGACAGGCCTACGAGCAGTACTTC. Encoded protein: CASSPGQAYEQYF. This rearrangement joins TRBV12-3 or TRBV12-4 to TRBJ2-7, with 8 bases that match TRBD1. The V segment lost 6 bases and the J segment 2 bases; nucleotides outside the gene matches: 3. The CDR3 length is 13 residues.

This clone was recorded a few times. The chain combines TRBV19 with TRBJ2-3; maybe TRBD2 (7 bases). There are 15 residues in the CDR3. Deletions cut 3 bases from V and 6 bases from J, with 16 bases between. Germline assignment: CDR1 LNHDA and CDR2 SQIVND (reference sequence). For the CDR3, the DNA is TGTGCCAGTAGTATCGCGGGGGCAGAGTGGGATACGCAGTATTTT. Translated, it gives CASSIAGAEWDTQYF.

In its sample, this clone was seen once. The V and J genes are TRBV6-6 and TRBJ2-7, with 9 bases aligning to TRBD1. The V gene's germline CDR1 is MNHNY and CDR2 SVGAGI (reference sequence). With 4 bases clipped from V and 5 bases from J, the junction kept 6 bases outside the gene matches. The length of the CDR3 is 14 residues. The CDR3 coding sequence is TGTGCCAGCAGTTCACCGGGACAGGGTGACGAGCAGTACTTC. Translation gives CASSSPGQGDEQYF.

This clone was seen more than once but under ten times. The chain links TRBV6-5 to TRBJ1-3; D is undetermined. This CDR3 comprises 15 residues. Germline lookup yields CDR1 MNHEY and CDR2 SVGAGI. V was shortened by 4 bases and J by 2 bases, with 12 bases between the two germline ends. The CDR3 DNA is TGTGCCAGCAGTTTAAGAAGGACTACTGGAAACACCATATATTTT. This encodes CASSLRRTTGNTIYF.

The chain has TRBV4-1 and TRBJ1-5; 7 bases match TRBD1. Per the germline V gene, CDR1 is MGHRA and CDR2 is YSYEKL. The trim removed 1 base at V and 3 bases at J, leaving 6 bases unmatched. The CDR3 length is 16 residues. The CDR3 reads CASSQVAGTANQPQHF. The CDR3 nucleotides are TGCGCCAGCAGCCAAGTTGCGGGGACAGCCAATCAGCCCCAGCATTTT.

The CDR3 sequence is CASSLGQGENWNTEAFF. CDR3 bases: TGTGCCAGTAGCCTCGGACAGGGGGAAAATTGGAACACTGAAGCTTTCTTT. The chain recombines TRBV19 with TRBJ1-1, with 10 positions matching TRBD1. Looked up from germline, CDR1 is LNHDA and CDR2 is SQIVND (reference sequence). Unmatched junction bases numbered 11, after V lost 6 bases and J lost 1 base. The CDR3 contains 17 residues.

The chain carries TRBV2 and TRBJ2-2; 8 bases map to TRBD1. The CDR3 length is 15 residues. CDR1 is SNHLY, CDR2 FYNNEI, per germline. Germline trimming cut 1 base from V and 9 bases from J; bases unmatched to any gene: 7. The CDR3 DNA reads as TGTGCCAGCAGTGAAGTTCTCAGGACAGGGAGGGAGCTGTTTTTT. As protein: CASSEVLRTGRELFF.

The chain carries TRBV2 and TRBJ2-1; the match to TRBD2 covers 15 bases. Per the germline V gene, CDR1 is SNHLY and CDR2 is FYNNEI. This CDR3 is 17 amino acids long. V lost 7 bases and J lost 0; bases outside the gene matches: 4. DNA of the CDR3: TGTGCCAGCACGGGGACTAGCGGGGGGCCCTCCTACAATGAGCAGTTCTTC. Its translation: CASTGTSGGPSYNEQFF.